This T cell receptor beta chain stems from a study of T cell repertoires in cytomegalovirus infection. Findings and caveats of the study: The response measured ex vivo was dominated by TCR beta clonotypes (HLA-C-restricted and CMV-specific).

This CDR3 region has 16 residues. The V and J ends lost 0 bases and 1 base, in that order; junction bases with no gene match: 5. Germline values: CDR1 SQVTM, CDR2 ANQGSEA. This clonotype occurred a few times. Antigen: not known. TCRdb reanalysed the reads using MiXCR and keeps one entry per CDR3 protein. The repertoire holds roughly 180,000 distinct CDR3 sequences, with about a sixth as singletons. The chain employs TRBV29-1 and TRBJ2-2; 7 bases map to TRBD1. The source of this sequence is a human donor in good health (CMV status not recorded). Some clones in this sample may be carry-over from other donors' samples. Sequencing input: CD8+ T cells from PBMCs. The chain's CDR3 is CSVEELRQGNTGELFF. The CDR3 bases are TGCAGCGTTGAAGAACTGAGACAGGGGAACACCGGGGAGCTGTTTTTT.